This T cell receptor beta chain was identified in a study of blood T cell repertoires in COVID-19. Study-wide background: Some COVID-19 samples were acute and others convalescent; all came from the United States, Italy and Spain. Sample material is recorded as cDNA or gDNA derived from T cells, B-cell-depleted T cells, or PBMCs.

Germline values: CDR1 SGHTA, CDR2 FQGNSA. With 4 bases clipped from V and 4 bases from J, the junction kept 1 base outside the gene matches. This CDR3 contains 14 residues. In the original processing: Estimation of nucleated cell counts was performed using reference gene primer amplification. Clones were read by immunoSEQ multiplex PCR, and TCRdb kept only the in-frame ones, dropping some. V, J and clone size are taken as reported in that table, and D and trimming were inferred from the DNA itself. The sample includes under 200,000 clones, around nine tenths of them seen just once. This rearrangement joins TRBV7-2 to TRBJ2-5, with 12 bases matching TRBD2. The sequencing sample was made of peripheral blood. The clonotype comes from a man aged 45-60 years with acute or convalescent COVID-19. The CDR3 protein is CASSSSGGGETQYF. CDR3 coding DNA: TGTGCCAGCAGCTCTAGCGGGGGGGGAGAGACCCAGTACTTC.